The 10 T cell receptor beta chains reported below all come from one sample, sequenced in a study of cytomegalovirus exposure and HLA in healthy donors. With 60 Vbeta and 13 Jbeta primers, the PCR was carried out. Clones were sequenced by immunoSEQ multiplex PCR, and TCRdb holds only the in-frame ones, with some missing. The table includes fewer than 75,000 clones, roughly 80% detected once. The sequenced sample consisted of PBMCs. The receptors come from a woman aged 25 to 39 in good health and CMV-seronegative.

The chain employs TRBV19 and TRBJ2-5; possibly TRBD2 for D (5 bases). From germline, CDR1 is LNHDA and CDR2 SQIVND (reference sequence). This CDR3 is built from 13 residues. Trimming left V 5 bases short and J 5 bases short, with 12 bases between. In DNA form, the CDR3 reads TGTGCCAGTAGTTCTGCCGCGGGTGAGACCCAGTACTTC. Amino acids: CASSSAAGETQYF.

The sample holds a few counts of this clone. The V and J genes are TRBV5-6 and TRBJ1-1; D is possibly TRBD1 (6 bases). There are 16 residues in the CDR3. With 0 bases removed from V and 3 bases from J, the gap between germline ends came to 15 bases. Germline CDR1 and CDR2: SGHDT and YYEEEE. The CDR3 bases are TGTGCCAGCAGCTTGGAAGGGGGAGTAGGTTACACTGAAGCTTTCTTT. Translation gives CASSLEGGVGYTEAFF.

Only one count was recorded for this clone. The J gene is TRBJ2-5, the V gene TRBV14; D is perhaps TRBD2 (6 bases). Trimming took 4 bases from V and 11 from J, leaving 17 bases between them. Germline V gene lookup returns CDR1 SGHDN and CDR2 FVKESK. The CDR3 length is 13 residues. CDR3 amino acids: CASSPFVTGEQYF. The CDR3 DNA is TGTGCCAGCAGCCCCTTTGTGACGGGAGAGCAGTACTTC.

This clone has only one observation. The chain combines TRBV2 with TRBJ1-3, with TRBD1 matching 7 bases. Germline loops: CDR1 SNHLY, CDR2 FYNNEI. The CDR3 totals 15 residues. V lost 7 bases, J lost 4 bases, and 10 bases stayed unmatched. CDR3 coding DNA: TGTGCCAGCACCAGACAACAGGGGATCGGAAACACCATATATTTT. Translation gives CASTRQQGIGNTIYF.

The sample holds a few counts of this clone. This chain's CDR3 is CASSLDSYGYTF. CDR3 nucleotides: TGTGCCAGCAGCTTAGACAGCTATGGCTACACCTTC. V usage is TRBV7-6 and J usage is TRBJ1-2; D is unresolved. The germline V gene has CDR1 SGHVS and CDR2 FNYEAQ. With 1 base removed from V and 4 bases from J, the gap between germline ends came to 4 bases. The CDR3 runs to 12 residues.

For the CDR3, the DNA is TGTGCCAGCAGTCGTACAGGTTTCTCTGGAAACACCATATATTTT. Translating it yields CASSRTGFSGNTIYF. V usage is TRBV2 and J usage is TRBJ1-3, with TRBD1 as a possible D gene (5 bases). Trimming removed 5 bases from V and 0 bases from J, with 11 bases in between. CDR3 length: 15 amino acids. CDR1 is SNHLY and CDR2 is FYNNEI in the germline V gene.

This chain joins TRBV4-3 and TRBJ1-1; D gene ambiguous. CDR3 length: 13 amino acids. The ends were cut back, 0 bases at V and 8 bases at J, with 10 bases in the middle. Germline CDR1 LGHNA, CDR2 YSLEER. The CDR3 DNA reads as TGCGCCAGCAGCCAAGAATCTCCTCCCGAAGCTTTCTTT. Amino acid sequence: CASSQESPPEAFF.

This clone was observed a single time. The chain has TRBV18 and TRBJ1-5; TRBD1 matches at 10 bases. After removal of 3 bases from V and 7 bases from J, the junction contained 6 bases not matched to a gene. This CDR3 is 15 amino acids long. From germline, CDR1 is KGHSH and CDR2 LQKENI. The CDR3 sequence is CASSPTGGEEQPQHF. CDR3 DNA: TGTGCCAGCTCACCGACAGGGGGCGAGGAACAGCCCCAGCATTTT.

The rearrangement joins TRBV4-1 to TRBJ2-3; tentative D call: TRBD1 (5 bases). The CDR3 runs to 17 residues. CDR1 and CDR2 (germline): MGHRA, YSYEKL. Between the trimmed V and J ends, which lost 1 base and 6 bases, there was a span of 20 bases. The CDR3, as DNA: TGCGCCAGCAGCCAAGGTCAGGGTCGGGCCGGTGTGGATACGCAGTATTTT. Its translation is CASSQGQGRAGVDTQYF.

The rearrangement links TRBV18 to TRBJ2-7; 8 bases map to TRBD1. The germline V gene encodes CDR1 KGHSH and CDR2 LQKENI. V was pared by 0 bases and J by 5 bases, with 6 bases of the junction left unmatched. CDR3 length: 15 residues. CDR3 protein: CASSPPGRGLHEQYF. DNA of the CDR3: TGTGCCAGCTCACCACCGGGCAGGGGGCTGCACGAGCAGTACTTC.